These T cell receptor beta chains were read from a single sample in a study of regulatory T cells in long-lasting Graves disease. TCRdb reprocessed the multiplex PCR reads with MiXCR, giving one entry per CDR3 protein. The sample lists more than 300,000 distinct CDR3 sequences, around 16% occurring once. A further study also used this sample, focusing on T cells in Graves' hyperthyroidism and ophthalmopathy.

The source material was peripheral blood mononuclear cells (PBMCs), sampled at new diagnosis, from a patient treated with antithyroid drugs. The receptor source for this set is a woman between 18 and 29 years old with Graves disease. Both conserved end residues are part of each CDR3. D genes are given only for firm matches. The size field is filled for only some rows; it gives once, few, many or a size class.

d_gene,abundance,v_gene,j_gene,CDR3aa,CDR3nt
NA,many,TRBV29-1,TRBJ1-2,CSASDNGHTF,TGCAGCGCGTCGGACAACGGTCACACCTTC
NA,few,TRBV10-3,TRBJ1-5,CAISESTDSNQPQHF,TGTGCCATCAGTGAGTCGACAGATAGCAATCAGCCCCAGCATTTT
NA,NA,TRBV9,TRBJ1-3,CASSVSHGKNTIYF,TGTGCCAGCAGCGTATCCCATGGAAAAAACACCATATATTTT
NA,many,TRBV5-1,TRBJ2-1,CASSLANPAGEQFF,TGCGCCAGCAGCTTGGCCAATCCTGCGGGGGAGCAGTTCTTC
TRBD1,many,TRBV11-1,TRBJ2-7,CASSLGQGRSEQYF,TGTGCCAGCAGCTTAGGACAGGGGCGATCCGAGCAGTACTTC
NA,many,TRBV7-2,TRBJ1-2,CASSARGPRIANYGYTF,TGTGCCAGCAGCGCTCGAGGGCCGCGGATAGCTAACTATGGCTACACCTTC
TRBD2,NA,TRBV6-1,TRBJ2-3,CASSERNSRAGGEGSTDTQYF,TGTGCCAGCAGTGAACGAAACAGCCGTGCGGGGGGAGAGGGTAGCACAGATACGCAGTATTTT
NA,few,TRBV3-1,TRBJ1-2,CASSDGSIYGYTF,TGTGCCAGCAGCGACGGGTCCATCTATGGCTACACCTTC
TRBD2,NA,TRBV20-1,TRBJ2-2,CSAKTSGGATAGELFF,TGCAGTGCTAAGACTAGCGGGGGGGCCACGGCCGGGGAGCTGTTTTTT
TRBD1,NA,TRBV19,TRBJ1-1,CASSMQGAGTEAFF,TGTGCCAGTAGTATGCAGGGGGCGGGCACTGAAGCTTTCTTT
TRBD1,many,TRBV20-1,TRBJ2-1,CSAPGQLYNEQFF,TGCAGTGCTCCGGGACAGCTCTACAATGAGCAGTTCTTC